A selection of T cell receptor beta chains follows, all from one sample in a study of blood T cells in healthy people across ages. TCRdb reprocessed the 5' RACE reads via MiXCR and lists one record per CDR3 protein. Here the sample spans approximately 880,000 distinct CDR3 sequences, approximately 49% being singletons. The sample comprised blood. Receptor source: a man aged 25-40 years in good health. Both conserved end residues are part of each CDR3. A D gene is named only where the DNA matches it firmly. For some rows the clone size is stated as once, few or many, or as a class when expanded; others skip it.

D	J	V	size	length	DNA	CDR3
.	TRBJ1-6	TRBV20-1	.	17	TGCAGTGCTAGAGATATGCTGACAGCCACTTATAATTCACCCCTCCACTTT	CSARDMLTATYNSPLHF
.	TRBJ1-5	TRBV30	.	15	TGTGCCTGGAAGAACCGGGACCGGACGAATCAGCCCCAGCATTTT	CAWKNRDRTNQPQHF
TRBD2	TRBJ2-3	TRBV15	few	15	TGTGCCACCAGCCTTCTAGCGGGGGGAACAGATACGCAGTATTTT	CATSLLAGGTDTQYF
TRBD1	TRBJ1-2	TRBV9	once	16	TGTGCCAGCAGGAGGGAAGCGGCAGGGGGCAACTATGGCTACACCTTC	CASRREAAGGNYGYTF
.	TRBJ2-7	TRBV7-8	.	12	TGTGCCAGCAGCTTAGCAGTCAGCGAGCAGTACTTC	CASSLAVSEQYF
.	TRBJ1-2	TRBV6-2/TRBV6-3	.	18	.	CASTDRSYEQYFGGGYTF
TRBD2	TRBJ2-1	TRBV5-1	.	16	TGCGCCAGCAGCATGAATAGCGGGAGCTCCTACAATGAGCAGTTCTTC	CASSMNSGSSYNEQFF
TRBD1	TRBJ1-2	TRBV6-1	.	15	TGTGCCAGCAGTGATGGGACAGGGTATGGTAATGGCTACACCTTC	CASSDGTGYGNGYTF
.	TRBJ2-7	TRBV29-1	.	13	TGCAGCGTTGAGGGAGCGTGGGGAGGCGAGCAGTACTTC	CSVEGAWGGEQYF
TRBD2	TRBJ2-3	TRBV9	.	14	TGTGCCAGCTCTGAGCGGGGGGCAACAGATACGCAGTATTTT	CASSERGATDTQYF
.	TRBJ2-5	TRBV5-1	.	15	TGCGCCAGCAGCTTGGAGTCCCCCGCAAGGGAGACCCAGTACTTC	CASSLESPARETQYF
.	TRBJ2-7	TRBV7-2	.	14	TGTGCCAGCAGCTTAGAGCCCCTCCCCTACGAGCAGTACTTC	CASSLEPLPYEQYF
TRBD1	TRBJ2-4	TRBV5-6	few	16	TGTGCCAGCTTCACCTGGACAGGGCTAGCCAAAAACATTCAGTACTTC	CASFTWTGLAKNIQYF
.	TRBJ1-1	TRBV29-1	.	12	TGCAGCGGCCTCCCCGGGAACACTGAAGCTTTCTTT	CSGLPGNTEAFF
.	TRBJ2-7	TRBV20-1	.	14	TGCAGTGCCCCCGGGACTCCCAACTCCTACGAGCAGTACTTC	CSAPGTPNSYEQYF
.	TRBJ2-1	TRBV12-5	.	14	TGTGCTAGTGGTTTGGGGCCCCGGGGGTATGAGCAGTTCTTC	CASGLGPRGYEQFF
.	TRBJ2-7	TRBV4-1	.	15	TGCGCCAGCAGCCAAGATTACAGGGTCGACGAGGAGCAGTACTTC	CASSQDYRVDEEQYF
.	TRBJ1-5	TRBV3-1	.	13	TGTGCCAGCAGCGGGACACATAATCAGCCCCAGCATTTT	CASSGTHNQPQHF
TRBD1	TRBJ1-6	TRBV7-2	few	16	TGTGCCAGCAGCTTAGACAGGGGGACGTATAATTCACCCCTCCACTTT	CASSLDRGTYNSPLHF
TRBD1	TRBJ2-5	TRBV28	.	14	TGTGCCAGCAGTCCACAGGGACAGCAAGAGACCCAGTACTTC	CASSPQGQQETQYF
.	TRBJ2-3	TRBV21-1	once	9	TGTGCCAGCAGAAGGCCGCAGTATTTT	CASRRPQYF
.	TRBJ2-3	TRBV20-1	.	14	TGCAGTGCTAGGATATTAGCGGAAAGAGATACGCAGTATTTT	CSARILAERDTQYF
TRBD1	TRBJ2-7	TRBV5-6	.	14	TGTGCCAGCAGCTTCAGGAACAGGGGTCACGAGCAGTACTTC	CASSFRNRGHEQYF
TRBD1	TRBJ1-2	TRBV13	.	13	TGTGCCAGCAGCTCCTGGACAGGGGATGGCTACACCTTC	CASSSWTGDGYTF
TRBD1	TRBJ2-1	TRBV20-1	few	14	TGCAGTGCAATGGGACAGGGGAGTTGGAATGAGCAGTTCTTC	CSAMGQGSWNEQFF
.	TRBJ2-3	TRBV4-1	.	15	TGCGCCAGCAGCCAAGAAAGGGGCTCCACAGATACGCAGTATTTT	CASSQERGSTDTQYF
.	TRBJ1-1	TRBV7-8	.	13	TGTGCCAGCAGCTTACATACAGTCAGAGAAGCTTTCTTT	CASSLHTVREAFF
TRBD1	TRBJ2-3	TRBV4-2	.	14	TGTGCCAGCAGCCACGGACAGGGCACAGATACGCAGTATTTT	CASSHGQGTDTQYF
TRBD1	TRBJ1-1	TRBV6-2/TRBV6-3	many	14	TGTGCCAGCACTAACTACGACAGGGACAGTGAAGCTTTCTTT	CASTNYDRDSEAFF
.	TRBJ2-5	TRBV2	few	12	TGTGCCTGCCGAAGGGGAGAAGAGACCCAGTACTTC	CACRRGEETQYF
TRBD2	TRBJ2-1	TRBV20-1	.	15	TGCAGTGCTATCGTAGCGGGGAACTCCTACAATAAGCAGTTCTTC	CSAIVAGNSYNKQFF
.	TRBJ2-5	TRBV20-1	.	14	TGCAGTGCTAGAGACTCCAGGCACCCAGAGACCCAGTACTTC	CSARDSRHPETQYF
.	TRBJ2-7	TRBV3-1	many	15	TGTGCCAGCAGCCAAGATCCGCAGGGGCTCTACGAGCAGTACTTC	CASSQDPQGLYEQYF
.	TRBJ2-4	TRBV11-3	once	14	TGTGCCAGCAGCTTAAGCTCAAGAAAAAGCGGTCAGTACTTC	CASSLSSRKSGQYF
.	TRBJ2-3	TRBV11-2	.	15	TGTGCCAGCAGCTTAGGCGTTGCGGTGACAGATACGCAGTATTTT	CASSLGVAVTDTQYF
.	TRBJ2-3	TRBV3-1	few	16	TGTGCCAGCAGCCAAGATCTGTCTAGCTTCACAGATACGCAGTATTTT	CASSQDLSSFTDTQYF
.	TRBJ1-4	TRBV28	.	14	TGTGCCAGCAGTTTCTACAGGAAAAATGAAAAACTGTTTTTT	CASSFYRKNEKLFF
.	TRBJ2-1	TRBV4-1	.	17	TGCGCCAGCAGCCGACAAGCCGGGGGTAGCTCCTACAATGAGCAGTTCTTC	CASSRQAGGSSYNEQFF
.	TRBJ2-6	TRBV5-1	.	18	TGCGCCAGCAGCCTCGACGGCCCACGGAGCTCTGGGGCCAACGTCCTGACTTTC	CASSLDGPRSSGANVLTF
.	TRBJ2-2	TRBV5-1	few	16	TGCGCCAGCAGTACTCCGGCACGGGGAGCCTCCGGGGAGCTGTTTTTT	CASSTPARGASGELFF
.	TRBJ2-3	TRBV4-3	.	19	TGCGCCAGCAGCCAAGAGTCCGGGCGAACAGTCTCTAGCACAGATACGCAGTATTTT	CASSQESGRTVSSTDTQYF
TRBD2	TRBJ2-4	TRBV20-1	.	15	TGCAGTGCTAGAGATAGGGGACTAGCAAGGAGCATTCAGTACTTC	CSARDRGLARSIQYF
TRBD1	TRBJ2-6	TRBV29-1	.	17	TGCAGCGTTGTTCGGACAGGGCTCAGCTCTGGGGCCAACGTCCTGACTTTC	CSVVRTGLSSGANVLTF
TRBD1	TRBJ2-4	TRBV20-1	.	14	TGCAGTGCCGAGACGGGACAGTTTAAAAACATTCAGTACTTC	CSAETGQFKNIQYF
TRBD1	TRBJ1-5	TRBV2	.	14	TGTGCCAGCAGGTCGGGACAGGTGAATCAGCCCCAGCATTTT	CASRSGQVNQPQHF